The clone carrying this T cell receptor beta chain was seen at least ten times. The antigen is undetermined. The sample belongs to a study of CD8 T cells in ankylosing spondylitis. TCRdb re-analysed the 5' RACE reads in MiXCR, keeping a single row per CDR3 protein. In the table there are 750,000 to 850,000 distinct CDR3 sequences, about 11% of which are singletons. CDR3 length: 16 amino acids. Per germline, CDR1 SGHRS and CDR2 YFSETQ. V lost 4 bases, J lost 8 bases, and 12 bases stayed unmatched. Study outcomes and limitations: It appeared that ankylosing spondylitis blood was characterized by a TCR beta motif of several highly homologous variants. Clones linked to disease, bearing a CD8+ phenotype, were relatively rare in peripheral blood.

The chain is built from TRBV5-1 and TRBJ2-1, with 10 bases fitting TRBD2. The sequencing sample was made of blood, either unsorted or a sorted T cell fraction (not recorded which). This TCR came from a male donor with ankylosing spondylitis. DNA of the CDR3: TGCGCCAGCAGCGGGAGGACTAGCGGAGTTATCCATGAGCAGTTCTTC. It yields the protein CASSGRTSGVIHEQFF.